This TCR beta chain was retrieved from a study of blood T cell repertoires in COVID-19. As for the study in general: Specimens from acute and convalescent COVID-19 originated in the United States, Italy and Spain.

For this clone: Other DNA sequences of this sample code for an identical CDR3.

Clones were sequenced by immunoSEQ multiplex PCR, and TCRdb holds only the in-frame ones, with some missing. The data hold 140,000 to 150,000 clones, with 75% to 90% observed a single time. Trimming at V came to 3 bases and at J to 6 bases, leaving 0 bases not matched to a gene. Germline CDR1 is MNHNS and CDR2 is SASEGT. This CDR3 region has 12 residues. The chain joins TRBV6-1 to TRBJ1-2, with 8 bases identical to TRBD1. The receptor was derived from a man between 65 and 79 years old who had recovered from COVID-19. Sequenced: peripheral blood. CDR3 protein: CASSEDRDGYTF. Written as DNA, the CDR3 is TGTGCCAGCAGTGAGGACAGGGATGGCTACACCTTC.